This TCR beta chain was captured in a study of T cells in Graves' hyperthyroidism and ophthalmopathy. Amplification yielded TCR beta CDR3 regions, with RNA transcripts as the source. First-round RT-PCR with HTBI primers amplified the TCR CDR3 region. A single record per CDR3 protein comes from TCRdb applying MiXCR to the multiplex PCR reads. The table shows around 250,000 distinct CDR3 sequences, with roughly 15% occurring only once. The V segment lost 5 bases and the J segment 3 bases; nucleotides outside the gene matches: 6. The CDR3 is made up of 15 amino acids. From germline, CDR1 is PRHDT and CDR2 FYEKMQ (reference sequence). Study-wide findings and caveats: By a 13 V-J model, ophthalmopathy was set apart from stable hyperthyroidism.

This clonotype was seen a handful of times. Its antigen is not identified. The specimen was blood. This sequence originates from a woman in her thirties or forties with Graves' hyperthyroidism that later progressed to Graves' ophthalmopathy. The chain joins TRBV13 to TRBJ1-3; the match to TRBD1 covers 8 bases. As DNA, the CDR3 is TGTGCCAGCAGCCCCCTGACAGGGGATGGAAACACCATATATTTT. Its translation is CASSPLTGDGNTIYF.